These 17 T cell receptor beta chains came from one sample sequenced in a study of monozygotic twins with inflammatory bowel disease. From its re-call of the 5' RACE reads, TCRdb lists each CDR3 protein once, without DNA. Its listing shows around 380,000 distinct CDR3 sequences. The sample comprised blood. These receptors originate from a human donor with ulcerative colitis or Crohn's disease, or a healthy co-twin of an affected twin (not recorded which).

The V and J genes are TRBV5-1 and TRBJ2-5; lacking DNA, the TRBD2 call made by TCRdb goes unchecked. CDR1 and CDR2 from the germline V gene are SGHRS and YFSETQ. This CDR3 has 14 residues. The chain's CDR3 is CATKGGRAAETQYF.

The genes are TRBV12-3 or TRBV12-4 and TRBJ1-4. This CDR3 comprises 16 residues. CDR3 sequence reads: CASSLAGRALNEKLFF.

The chain recombines TRBV11-2 with TRBJ2-5; the TCRdb D gene call, TRBD2, has no DNA to confirm it. The CDR3 is 14 residues long. Germline assignment: CDR1 SGHAT and CDR2 FQNNGV. CDR3 loop: CASSLGGFRETQYF.

The genes are TRBV5-5 and TRBJ1-1; the D gene TCRdb calls, TRBD1, cannot be checked with no DNA. Germline values: CDR1 SGHKS, CDR2 YYEKEE (reference sequence). This CDR3 contains 14 residues. The CDR3 is CASSLGRGLTEAFF.

The J gene is TRBJ1-1, the V gene TRBV20-1; TCRdb names TRBD1, which stays unverified in the absence of DNA. Per germline, CDR1 DFQATT and CDR2 SNEGSKA (reference sequence). CDR3 size: 14 residues. The CDR3 spells CSARGQPLNTEAFF.

This rearrangement joins TRBV10-3 to TRBJ2-2. This CDR3 comprises 14 residues. The germline V gene has CDR1 ENHRY and CDR2 SYGVKD. Here the CDR3 reads CAISPTANTGELFF.

V and J are TRBV2 and TRBJ2-1; TCRdb calls TRBD2, which cannot be checked without DNA. CDR1 is SNHLY and CDR2 is FYNNEI in the germline V gene. CDR3 length: 13 amino acids. CDR3 loop: CASSEGLAGEQFF.

The V gene is TRBV12-3 or TRBV12-4, the J gene TRBJ2-5. CDR3 length: 14 residues. The CDR3 is CASSVSGSAETQYF.

The V gene is TRBV27, the J gene TRBJ2-7; there is no DNA to check the TCRdb D call of TRBD1. The CDR3 totals 14 residues. The germline gives CDR1 MNHEY, CDR2 SMNVEV (reference sequence). CDR3: CASSRTGQGDEQYF.

The chain combines TRBV20-1 with TRBJ2-5; TCRdb indicates TRBD1, and absent DNA this call remains unverified. The CDR3 contains 16 residues. CDR1 and CDR2 from the germline V gene are DFQATT and SNEGSKA (reference sequence). The CDR3 here is CSARDPGTGQGETQYF.

The V gene is TRBV7-2, the J gene TRBJ2-1. This CDR3 spans 13 amino acids. Germline CDR1 is SGHTA and CDR2 is FQGNSA. Here the CDR3 reads CASSPGRYNEQFF.

CDR3 amino acids: CASSLDPGSPYEQYF. V and J are TRBV7-9 and TRBJ2-7; TCRdb's D call, TRBD1, is unchecked because there is no DNA. The CDR3 length is 15 residues. Looked up from germline, CDR1 is SEHNR and CDR2 is FQNEAQ (reference sequence).

The rearrangement uses TRBV3-1 and TRBJ1-2; the TCRdb D gene call, TRBD1, has no DNA to confirm it. The CDR3 has 15 amino acids. The germline CDR1 and CDR2 sequences are LGHDT and YNNKEL (reference sequence). CDR3 sequence: CASSQRDRAGDGYTF.

The chain is built from TRBV27 and TRBJ2-1. Germline V lookup: CDR1 MNHEY, CDR2 SMNVEV (reference sequence). CDR3 size: 14 residues. CDR3 sequence: CASSLTDAYNEQFF.

The chain has TRBV28 and TRBJ2-7; lacking DNA, the TRBD2 call made by TCRdb goes unchecked. In germline, CDR1 is MDHEN, CDR2 SYDVKM. The CDR3 spans 14 residues. The CDR3 loop reads CATSQAGDSYEQYF.

The rearrangement links TRBV4-3 to TRBJ1-2; with no DNA, the TCRdb D assignment of TRBD1 cannot be verified. CDR1 LGHNA and CDR2 YSLEER come from the germline V gene. The CDR3 is 16 amino acids. The CDR3 is CASSQESSGSDYGYTF.

This chain connects TRBV9 to TRBJ2-5. The CDR3 is 14 residues long. Germline CDR1 reads SGDLS; CDR2 reads YYNGEE. The CDR3 protein is CASSVASSGETQYF.